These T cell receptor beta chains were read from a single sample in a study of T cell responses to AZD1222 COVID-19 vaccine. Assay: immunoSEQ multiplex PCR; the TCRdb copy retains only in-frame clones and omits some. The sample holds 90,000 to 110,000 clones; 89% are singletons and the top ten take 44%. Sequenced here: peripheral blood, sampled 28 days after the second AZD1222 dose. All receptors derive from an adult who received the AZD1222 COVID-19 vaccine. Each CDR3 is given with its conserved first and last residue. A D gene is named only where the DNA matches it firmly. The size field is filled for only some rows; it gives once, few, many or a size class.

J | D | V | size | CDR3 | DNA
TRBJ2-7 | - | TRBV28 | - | CASSLRAGVGQYF | TGTGCCAGCAGTTTACGGGCAGGGGTCGGGCAGTACTTC
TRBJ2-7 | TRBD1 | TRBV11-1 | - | CASSLQGANYEQYF | TGTGCCAGCAGCTTACAGGGGGCCAACTACGAGCAGTACTTC
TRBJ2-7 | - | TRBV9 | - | CASSVDGASRSYEQYF | TGTGCCAGCAGCGTAGACGGTGCATCCAGGAGCTACGAGCAGTACTTC
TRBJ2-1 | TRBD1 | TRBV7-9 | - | CASSRNSGGEEQFF | TGTGCCAGCAGCCGAAACTCAGGGGGCGAGGAGCAGTTCTTC
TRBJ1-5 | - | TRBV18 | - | CASSPGQNNQPQHF | TGTGCCAGCTCACCTGGACAGAACAATCAGCCCCAGCATTTT
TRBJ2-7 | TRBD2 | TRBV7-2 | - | CASSLGASGSYEQYF | TGTGCCAGCAGCTTAGGTGCTAGCGGGAGTTACGAGCAGTACTTC
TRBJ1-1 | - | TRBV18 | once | CASSPGGRMGNTEAFF | TGTGCCAGCTCACCCGGCGGGAGAATGGGGAACACTGAAGCTTTCTTT
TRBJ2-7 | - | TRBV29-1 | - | CSARPTVGEQYF | TGCAGCGCCCGGCCCACCGTCGGCGAGCAGTACTTC
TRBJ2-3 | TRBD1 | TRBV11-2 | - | CASSTDRGLTTDTQYF | TGTGCCAGCAGCACGGACAGGGGACTAACCACAGATACGCAGTATTTT
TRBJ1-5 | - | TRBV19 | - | CASSSSGSQPQHF | TGTGCCAGTTCCTCTTCGGGAAGTCAGCCCCAGCATTTT
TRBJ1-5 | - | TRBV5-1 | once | CASSLDGAGNQPQHF | TGCGCCAGCAGCTTGGATGGCGCTGGCAATCAGCCCCAGCATTTT
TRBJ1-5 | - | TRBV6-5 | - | CASSFASATQPQHF | TGTGCCAGCAGTTTTGCCTCGGCTACTCAGCCCCAGCATTTT
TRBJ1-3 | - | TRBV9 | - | CASSVGTGNTIYF | TGTGCCAGCAGCGTAGGGACAGGAAACACCATATATTTT
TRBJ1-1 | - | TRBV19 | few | CASSIDTRNTEAFF | TGTGCCAGTAGTATAGACACCCGGAACACTGAAGCTTTCTTT
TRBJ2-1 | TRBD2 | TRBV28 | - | CASSLFSGSYNEQFF | TGTGCCAGCAGTTTATTTAGCGGGAGTTACAATGAGCAGTTCTTC
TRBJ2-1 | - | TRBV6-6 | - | CASRTGFSYNEQFF | TGTGCCAGCCGAACGGGGTTCTCCTACAATGAGCAGTTCTTC
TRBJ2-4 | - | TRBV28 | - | CASSLGGGSIQYF | TGTGCCAGCAGTTTGGGAGGGGGGAGCATTCAGTACTTC
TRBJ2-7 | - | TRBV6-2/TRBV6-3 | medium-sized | CASSYNAVTAYEQYF | TGTGCCAGCAGTTACAACGCGGTAACAGCCTACGAGCAGTACTTC
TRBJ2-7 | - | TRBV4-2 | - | CASSQGRGPPYEQYF | TGTGCCAGCAGCCAAGGGAGGGGACCTCCCTACGAGCAGTACTTC
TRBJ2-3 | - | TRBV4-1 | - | CASSQVTGAGDTQYF | TGCGCCAGCAGCCAAGTCACGGGAGCGGGAGATACGCAGTATTTT
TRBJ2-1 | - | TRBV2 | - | CASRGTWPEQFF | TGTGCCAGCAGGGGGACTTGGCCTGAGCAGTTCTTC
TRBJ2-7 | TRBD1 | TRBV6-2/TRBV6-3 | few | CASSYVFGDRGQYEQYF | TGTGCCAGCAGTTACGTCTTTGGGGACAGGGGCCAATACGAGCAGTACTTC
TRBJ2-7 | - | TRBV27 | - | CASSFGRGSASGYEQYF | TGTGCCAGCAGTTTCGGTCGGGGTTCGGCGTCCGGCTACGAGCAGTACTTC
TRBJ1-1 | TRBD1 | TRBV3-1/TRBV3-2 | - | CASSQVLTGMNTEAFF | TGTGCCAGCAGCCAGGTTTTGACAGGGATGAACACTGAAGCTTTCTTT
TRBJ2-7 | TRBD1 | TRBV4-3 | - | CASSQDSRDRGKGAYEQYF | TGCGCCAGCAGCCAAGATAGTCGGGACAGGGGAAAAGGGGCCTACGAGCAGTACTTC
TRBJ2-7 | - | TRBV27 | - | CASRRWGGYEQYF | TGTGCCAGCAGACGGTGGGGCGGCTACGAGCAGTACTTC
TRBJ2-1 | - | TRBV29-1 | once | CSVDHDKREQFF | TGCAGCGTTGACCATGACAAACGCGAGCAGTTCTTC
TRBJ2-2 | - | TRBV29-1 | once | CSVKHPGVDSGELFF | TGCAGCGTTAAACACCCAGGGGTTGATTCCGGGGAGCTGTTTTTT
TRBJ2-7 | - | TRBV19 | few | CASSRKVSSYEQYF | TGTGCCAGTAGCCGCAAGGTATCGTCCTACGAGCAGTACTTC
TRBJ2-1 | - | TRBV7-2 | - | CASSLDYLPYNEQFF | TGTGCCAGCAGCTTGGACTACCTTCCCTACAATGAGCAGTTCTTC
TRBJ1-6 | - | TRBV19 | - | CASTYSSYNSPLHF | TGTGCCAGCACATACAGCTCCTATAATTCACCCCTCCACTTT
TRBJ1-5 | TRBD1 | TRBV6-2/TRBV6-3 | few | CASSRDRAHQPQHF | TGTGCCAGCAGTAGAGACAGGGCCCATCAGCCCCAGCATTTT
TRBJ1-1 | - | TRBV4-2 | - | CASRLAGVTNTEAFF | TGTGCCAGTCGATTAGCAGGGGTCACGAACACTGAAGCTTTCTTT
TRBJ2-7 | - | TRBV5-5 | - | CASSRAWDTTYEQYF | TGTGCCAGCAGCCGGGCTTGGGACACCACCTACGAGCAGTACTTC
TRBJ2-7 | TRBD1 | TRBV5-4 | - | CASSFDRVSSYEQYF | TGTGCCAGCAGCTTCGACAGGGTTAGCTCCTACGAGCAGTACTTC
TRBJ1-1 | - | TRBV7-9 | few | CASTEYRESTEAFF | TGTGCCAGCACCGAATACAGGGAATCGACTGAAGCTTTCTTT
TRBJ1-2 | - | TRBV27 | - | CASSLSGDGYTF | TGTGCCAGCAGTTTATCTGGGGATGGCTACACCTTC
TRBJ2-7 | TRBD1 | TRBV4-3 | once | CASSQATGTDAYEQYF | TGCGCCAGCAGCCAAGCCACCGGGACAGATGCCTACGAGCAGTACTTC
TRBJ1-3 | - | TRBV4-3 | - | CASSQDGQTSGNTIYF | TGCGCCAGCAGCCAAGATGGCCAGACATCTGGAAACACCATATATTTT
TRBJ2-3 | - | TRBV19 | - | CASSIAGARTDTQYF | TGTGCCAGTAGTATAGCGGGGGCCCGCACAGATACGCAGTATTTT
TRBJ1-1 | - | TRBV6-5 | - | CASSRDRFTEAFF | TGTGCCAGCAGCCGTGACAGGTTCACTGAAGCTTTCTTT
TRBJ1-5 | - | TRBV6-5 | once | CASSYSGSDQPQHF | TGTGCCAGCAGTTACTCGGGGTCAGATCAGCCCCAGCATTTT
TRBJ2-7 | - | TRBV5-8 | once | CASSLVRGAAYEQYF | TGTGCCAGCAGCTTGGTCCGCGGGGCAGCCTACGAGCAGTACTTC
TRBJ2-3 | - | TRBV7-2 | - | CASSLQGNTQYF | TGTGCCAGCAGCTTACAGGGAAATACGCAGTATTTT
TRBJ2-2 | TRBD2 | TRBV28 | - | CASSWTSGRASGELFF | TGTGCCAGCAGTTGGACTAGCGGGAGGGCCAGCGGGGAGCTGTTTTTT
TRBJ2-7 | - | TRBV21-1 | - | CASSKVVRGAIPYEQYF | TGTGCCAGCAGCAAAGTCGTACGGGGGGCGATACCCTACGAGCAGTACTTC
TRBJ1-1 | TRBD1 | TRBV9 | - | CASRATGTGEAFF | TGTGCCAGCAGGGCCACCGGGACAGGGGAAGCTTTCTTT
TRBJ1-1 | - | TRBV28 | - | CASSLSQGNTEAFF | TGTGCCAGCAGCCTATCACAGGGGAACACTGAAGCTTTCTTT